This TCR beta chain was recorded in a study of shared clonotypes between healthy human individuals. General study results and limits: What naive subsets generally showed was a larger estimated richness than memory subsets showed.

V lost 5 bases, J lost 2 bases, and 9 bases lay in between. Per germline, CDR1 LNHDA and CDR2 SQIVND (reference sequence). The CDR3 length is 13 residues. Details on this clone: Antigen unknown.

An even split of each subset's genomic DNA across several immunoSEQ plates was performed. Generated by immunoSEQ multiplex PCR, the TCRdb table keeps only in-frame clones and is missing some. The table has some 630,000 clones, about 78% seen once. The sequence derives from a woman between 25 and 40 years old in good health. The V call is TRBV19, the J call TRBJ2-5; D remains unclear. The sequencing sample was made of memory CD4+ T cells sorted from blood. Indicated subset: CD45RA-negative fraction. The CDR3 is CASSVTQQETQYF. The DNA for the CDR3 is TGTGCCAGTAGTGTAACGCAACAAGAGACCCAGTACTTC.